This T cell receptor beta chain was captured in a study of spatial heterogeneity in lung cancer. At the level of the study: Consistently, beta-chain sequences turned up in larger numbers than alpha-chain sequences did.

After removal of 1 base from V and 9 bases from J, the junction contained 6 bases not matched to a gene. The CDR3 totals 15 residues. Germline V gene data show CDR1 as SGHNT and CDR2 as YENEEA. One entry per CDR3 protein results from TCRdb running MiXCR on the 5' RACE reads. The sample lists 1,500 to 2,000 distinct CDR3 sequences, roughly 4.8% occurring once. Of note for this clonotype: Its specificity is not known.

Study results and limitations: One measure, the expanded intratumoral alpha and beta TCR count, tracked tumor mutation counts.

Time point indicated: sample taken at primary tumor resection. The TCR was taken from a male donor with early-stage non-small cell lung cancer. The material was lung tumor tissue, obtained at surgery. This chain uses TRBV11-3 with TRBJ2-4; 10 bases fit TRBD2. The CDR3 bases are TGTGCCAGCAGCTTAGTAGCTAGCGGGAGAACCATTCAGTACTTC. Protein sequence: CASSLVASGRTIQYF.